One and the same sample provided the 4 T cell receptor beta chains below, sequenced in a study of OX40 agonist ivuxolimab in advanced cancers. The table came from immunoSEQ multiplex PCR; TCRdb's copy has only in-frame clones and leaves some out. Among approximately 70,000 clones listed, 88% were seen once. The starting material was CD4+ or CD8+ T cells sorted from blood, obtained in a trial of the OX40 agonist ivuxolimab. These receptor sequences come from an adult with an advanced solid tumor such as melanoma, head and neck, liver or kidney cancer.

V usage is TRBV18 and J usage is TRBJ1-1; D perhaps matches TRBD1 (5 bases). The CDR3 consists of 15 residues. The V end lost 0 bases, the J end lost 9 bases, and 17 bases lay between the germline ends. In germline, CDR1 is KGHSH, CDR2 LQKENI. CDR3 protein: CASSPPSGRGSKAFF. In nucleotides, the CDR3 is TGTGCCAGCTCACCACCTTCCGGGCGGGGGAGTAAAGCTTTCTTT. Together with reference TRBV18 and TRBJ1-1, the CDR3 gives the full variable domain: NAGVMQNPRHLVRRRGQEARLRCSPMKGHSHVYWYRQLPEEGLKFMVYLQKENIIDESGMPKERFSAEFPKEGPSILRIQQVVRGDSAAYFCASSPPSGRGSKAFFGQGTRLTVV.

This sequence joins TRBV28 and TRBJ2-7, with D unresolved. V was clipped by 7 bases and J by 0 bases, with 10 bases between them. Germline V CDR1 and CDR2: MDHEN, SYDVKM. This CDR3 has 13 amino acids. The CDR3 bases are TGTGCCAGCACTCCCGACGGCTCCTACGAGCAGTACTTC. This translates into CASTPDGSYEQYF.

The chain recombines TRBV7-8 with TRBJ2-7; D is possibly TRBD1 or TRBD2 (5 bases each). V lost 5 bases, J lost 6 bases, and 17 bases lay in between. Germline V gives CDR1 SGHVS, CDR2 FQNEAQ. The CDR3 sequence is 14 residues long. CDR3 loop: CASSRTGTLVEQYF. The CDR3 nucleotides are TGTGCCAGCAGCCGGACGGGGACCTTGGTCGAGCAGTACTTC.

The chain joins TRBV10-2 to TRBJ2-1; the match to TRBD2 covers 11 bases. The CDR3 consists of 16 residues. From germline, CDR1 is WSHSY and CDR2 SAAADI. Trimming took 2 bases from V and 0 from J; bases not matched to a gene: 0. CDR3 sequence reads: CASSETSGGSYNEQFF. The CDR3 bases are TGCGCCAGCAGTGAGACTAGCGGGGGCTCCTACAATGAGCAGTTCTTC.